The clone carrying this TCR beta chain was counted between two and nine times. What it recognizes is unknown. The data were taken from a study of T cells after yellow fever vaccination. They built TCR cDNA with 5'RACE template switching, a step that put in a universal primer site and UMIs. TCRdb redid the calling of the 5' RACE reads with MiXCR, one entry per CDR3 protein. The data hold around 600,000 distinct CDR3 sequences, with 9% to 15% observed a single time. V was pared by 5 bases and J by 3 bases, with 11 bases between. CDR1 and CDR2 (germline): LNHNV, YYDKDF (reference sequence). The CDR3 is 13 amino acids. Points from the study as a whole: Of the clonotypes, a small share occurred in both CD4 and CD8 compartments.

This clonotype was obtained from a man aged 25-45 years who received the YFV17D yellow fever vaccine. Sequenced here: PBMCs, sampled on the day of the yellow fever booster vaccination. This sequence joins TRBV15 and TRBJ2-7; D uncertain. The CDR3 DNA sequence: TGTGCCACCAGCTCGAGCCTAGGCTACGAGCAGTACTTC. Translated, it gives CATSSSLGYEQYF.